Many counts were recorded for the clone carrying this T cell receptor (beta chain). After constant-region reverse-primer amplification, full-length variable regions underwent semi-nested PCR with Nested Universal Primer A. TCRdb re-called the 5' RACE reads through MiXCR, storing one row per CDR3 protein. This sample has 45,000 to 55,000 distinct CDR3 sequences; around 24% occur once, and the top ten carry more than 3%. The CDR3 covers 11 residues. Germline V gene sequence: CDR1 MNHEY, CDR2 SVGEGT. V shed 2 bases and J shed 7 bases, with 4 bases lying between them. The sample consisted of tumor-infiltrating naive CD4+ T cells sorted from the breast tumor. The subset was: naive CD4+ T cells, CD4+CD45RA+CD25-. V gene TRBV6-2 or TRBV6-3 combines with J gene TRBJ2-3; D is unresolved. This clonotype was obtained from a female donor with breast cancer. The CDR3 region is CASSYDHTQYF. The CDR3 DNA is TGTGCCAGCAGTTACGACCATACGCAGTATTTT.